Listed below are T cell receptor beta chains from one sample, sequenced in a study of T cell changes during pregnancy in multiple sclerosis. This table comes from immunoSEQ multiplex PCR, and its TCRdb copy is limited to in-frame clones, with some not included. The table lists about 36,000 clones, approximately 90% of them singletons. Sequences were derived from CD4+ T cells from peripheral blood mononuclear cells, sampled after pregnancy. These receptors originate from a female donor with multiple sclerosis, enrolled in a pregnancy study. Both conserved end residues are part of each CDR3. A D gene is named only where the DNA matches it firmly. Some rows have no size entry. The others give once, few or many, or a class for an expanded clone.

j_gene	d_gene	v_gene	abundance	CDR3nt	CDR3aa
TRBJ1-3	.	TRBV25-1	.	TGTGCCAGCAGTGAATCCTCGGGGAGGGTCAACACCATATATTTT	CASSESSGRVNTIYF
TRBJ2-7	TRBD2	TRBV19	.	TGTGCCAGTTCTCCTCGGATAGGCGGGAGGGCGAGGAACGAGCAGTACTTC	CASSPRIGGRARNEQYF
TRBJ1-2	.	TRBV2	.	TGTGCCAGCAGAGAGTATGAGGCTCATGGCTACACCTTC	CASREYEAHGYTF
TRBJ1-1	TRBD1	TRBV6-1	.	TGTGCCAGCAGTGGACAGGGGGTAGAAGCTTTCTTT	CASSGQGVEAFF
TRBJ1-2	.	TRBV4-1	.	TGCGCCAGCAGCCAATCGAGCAACTATGGCTACACCTTC	CASSQSSNYGYTF
TRBJ1-5	.	TRBV18	.	TGTGCCAGCTCACCACAGAGGAATCAGCCCCAGCATTTT	CASSPQRNQPQHF
TRBJ1-6	TRBD1	TRBV27	.	TGTGCCAGCAGTTGGGGACAGGGGAATTCACCCCTCCACTTT	CASSWGQGNSPLHF
TRBJ2-7	TRBD2	TRBV7-2	.	TGTGCCAGCAGCAGTTCCCCGGGACTAGCGTTCTACGAGCAGTACTTC	CASSSSPGLAFYEQYF
TRBJ2-1	TRBD2	TRBV5-1	.	TGCGCCAGCAGCCCCTCACTAGCGGGAGGAGGGTACAATGAGCAGTTCTTC	CASSPSLAGGGYNEQFF
TRBJ2-6	TRBD1	TRBV7-2	once	TGTGCCAGCAGCCGCCGCCGACAGGGGGCCTCTGGGGCCAACGTCCTGACTTTC	CASSRRRQGASGANVLTF
TRBJ1-3	.	TRBV6-5	.	TGTGCCAGCAGTTACGGGAGGGTAGGAAACACCATATATTTT	CASSYGRVGNTIYF
TRBJ2-3	.	TRBV28	.	TGTGCCAGCAGCCCATCCCCCTTTGGGACTCCGGCGTCCTCTACCTCGCAGTATTTT	CASSPSPFGTPASSTSQYF
TRBJ1-5	TRBD1	TRBV4-1	.	TGCGCCAGCAGCCAAGAAGGACAGGCCACCTATAGCAATCAGCCCCAGCATTTT	CASSQEGQATYSNQPQHF
TRBJ2-1	TRBD2	TRBV10-3	.	TGTGCCATCAGTTCCGAGGTAGCGGGGGGGCGGAGTGAGCAGTTCTTC	CAISSEVAGGRSEQFF
TRBJ2-2	TRBD2	TRBV2	.	TGTGCCAGCAGAGGTGGGACTAGCGAGACCGGGGAGCTGTTTTTT	CASRGGTSETGELFF
TRBJ2-7	TRBD2	TRBV18	.	TGTGCCAGCTCACCACCTGTTAGCGGGAGATCCTACGAGCAGTACTTC	CASSPPVSGRSYEQYF
TRBJ2-1	TRBD1	TRBV4-3	.	TGCGCCAGCAGCCTCCAGCCGAGGACAGGGTACAATGAGCAGTTCTTC	CASSLQPRTGYNEQFF
TRBJ1-2	TRBD1	TRBV10-2	.	TGCGCCAGCAGTGAGCTGCCGGGGACAGCCCTCCACTATGGCTACACCTTC	CASSELPGTALHYGYTF
TRBJ2-5	.	TRBV5-1	once	TGCGCCAGCAGCTTGGCAGCAGGGGTCGAAGAGACCCAGTACTTC	CASSLAAGVEETQYF
TRBJ1-4	TRBD1	TRBV7-2	.	TGTGCCAGCAGCCGTGCACAGGGGGCGGGAGAAAAACTGTTTTTT	CASSRAQGAGEKLFF
TRBJ2-5	TRBD2	TRBV7-3	.	TGTGCCAGCAGCACGGGCGGGGGGAGTAAAGAGACCCAGTACTTC	CASSTGGGSKETQYF
TRBJ2-7	TRBD2	TRBV7-9	.	TGTGCCAGCAGCTCTGGCGGGACTAGCGGGATAAGGGAGCAGTACTTC	CASSSGGTSGIREQYF
TRBJ2-1	TRBD1	TRBV19	.	TGTGCCAGTACTAACCGGACAGGGGGTTACAATGAGCAGTTCTTC	CASTNRTGGYNEQFF
TRBJ1-4	TRBD1	TRBV2	.	TGTGCCAGCAGTTCTCAGGGGGGAGCCGGTGAACTGTTTTTT	CASSSQGGAGELFF
TRBJ2-1	.	TRBV7-3	.	TGTGCCAGCAGCCGCGATGAAGGGGGGGTCGCCTACAATGAGCAGTTCTTC	CASSRDEGGVAYNEQFF
TRBJ1-2	.	TRBV5-1	.	TGCGCCAGCAGCTTGGCCGACAGAGGATATGGCTACACCTTC	CASSLADRGYGYTF
TRBJ1-4	TRBD1	TRBV7-2	.	TGTGCCAGCAGCGTACAGGGGTCCGAAAAACTGTTTTTT	CASSVQGSEKLFF
TRBJ2-5	.	TRBV18	.	TGTGCCAGCTCACCAATCCCCCTGGAGACCCAGTACTTC	CASSPIPLETQYF
TRBJ2-2	.	TRBV6-1	.	TGTGCCAGCAGTGAAACGGGAACCACCGGGGAGCTGTTTTTT	CASSETGTTGELFF
TRBJ2-2	.	TRBV10-3	once	TGTGCCATCAGTGAGTCGGGCGGGGAGTGGCAGCTGTTTTTT	CAISESGGEWQLFF
TRBJ1-5	.	TRBV7-6	.	TGTGCCAGCAGCCCTCGGCGACAACAGCCCCAGCATTTT	CASSPRRQQPQHF
TRBJ2-5	.	TRBV7-3	.	TGTGCCAGCGGGCACGGGGGCCAAGAGACCCAGTACTTC	CASGHGGQETQYF
TRBJ2-7	TRBD1	TRBV5-5	.	TGTGCCAGCAGCCCAGGACAGGGTAGCAAAATTCGGAGCTCCTACGAGCAGTACTTC	CASSPGQGSKIRSSYEQYF
TRBJ2-3	.	TRBV2	.	TGTGCCAGCAACAAGATCACAGATACGCAGTATTTT	CASNKITDTQYF
TRBJ1-1	.	TRBV9	.	TGTGCCAGCAGCGCCCGACAGGTACCGAACACTGAAGCTTTCTTT	CASSARQVPNTEAFF
TRBJ1-1	.	TRBV10-3	.	TGTGCCATCAGACAGGAATTGAACACTGAAGCTTTCTTT	CAIRQELNTEAFF
TRBJ1-1	TRBD1	TRBV2	few	TGTGCCAGCAGCAGGGGGTTGTCGGCTGAAGCTTTCTTT	CASSRGLSAEAFF